This is a list of T cell receptor beta chains from one sample in a study of regulatory dendritic cells for organ transplantation. Assay used: immunoSEQ multiplex PCR; TCRdb lists only in-frame clones, some missing. Of about 38,000 clones in the sample, just over 90% were seen once. Sequencing used naive CD8+ T cells from blood. The receptors were sampled from a human donor in good health. The CDR3 runs from the conserved cysteine through the conserved F or W. Each record gives: J gene, V gene, clone size, D gene, CDR3 length, CDR3 DNA, CDR3 protein. The D gene is left open where the match is weak. Not every row has a clone size; where given, it reads once, few, many or a size class.

TRBJ2-5	TRBV14	-	-	14	TGTGCCAGCAGCCTCCGGTCTGTCGCCGTGGACCAGTACTTC	CASSLRSVAVDQYF
TRBJ2-7	TRBV29-1	-	-	14	TGCAGCGTCTCTCCGGGCCTCCCGCCCGACGAGCAGTACTTC	CSVSPGLPPDEQYF
TRBJ2-5	TRBV7-9	-	TRBD2	19	TGTGCCAGCAGCCCTCCGGGAGGCGACGGACTAGCGGGAAAAGAGACCCAGTACTTC	CASSPPGGDGLAGKETQYF
TRBJ1-2	TRBV28	-	TRBD1	16	TGTGCCAGCAGTTATGACAGGGACACGGGGCCTTATGGCTACACCTTC	CASSYDRDTGPYGYTF
TRBJ1-5	TRBV4-1	-	-	13	TGCGCCAGCAGCCGACAGCGCAATCAGCCCCAGCATTTT	CASSRQRNQPQHF
TRBJ1-2	TRBV19	-	TRBD1	17	TGTGCCAGTAGTAACCTTGACAGGGCATCGGCTAACTATGGCTACACCTTC	CASSNLDRASANYGYTF
TRBJ2-5	TRBV10-1	-	TRBD2	15	TGCGCCAGCAGGAACGGGACTAGCGGACTCATTCAGGAGTACTTC	CASRNGTSGLIQEYF
TRBJ2-7	TRBV5-1	-	TRBD2	15	TGCGCCAGCAGCTTCCGGACCGCGGGAGTCTACGAGCAGTACTTC	CASSFRTAGVYEQYF
TRBJ1-5	TRBV7-3	-	TRBD1	17	TGTGCCAGCAGGAGGCCGGGACAGTCGTATAGCAATCAGCCCCAGCATTTT	CASRRPGQSYSNQPQHF
TRBJ1-2	TRBV4-1	-	-	15	TGCGCCAGCAGCCAAGTGGACGGAGCTAACTATGGCTACACCTTC	CASSQVDGANYGYTF
TRBJ2-5	TRBV6-5	-	TRBD2	15	TGTGCCAGCACCTACGGACTAGCGGGGGTGCGGACCCAGTACTTC	CASTYGLAGVRTQYF
TRBJ1-5	TRBV9	-	-	13	TGTGCCAGCAGCGTGGGGTATGGTCAGCCCCAGCATTTT	CASSVGYGQPQHF
TRBJ1-5	TRBV7-2	-	-	14	TGTGCCAGCAGCTTAGCCAGGGACCCCTTGCCCCAGCATTTT	CASSLARDPLPQHF
TRBJ1-2	TRBV19	-	-	14	TGTGCCAGTACCCTCGTGGGCTGGGACTATGGCTACACCTTC	CASTLVGWDYGYTF
TRBJ2-5	TRBV27	-	TRBD1	13	TGTGCCAGCACGGGACAGGGACAAGAGACCCAGTACTTC	CASTGQGQETQYF
TRBJ2-1	TRBV9	-	-	14	TGTGCCAGCAGCGTAGGACTTGGACTCAATGAGCAGTTCTTC	CASSVGLGLNEQFF
TRBJ2-2	TRBV7-6	-	-	14	TGTGCCAGCAGCTTAATCAATGGAGGCGGGGAGCTGTTTTTT	CASSLINGGGELFF
TRBJ2-7	TRBV5-4	-	TRBD1	12	TGTGCCAGCAGCTTTGGACAGGGCGAGCAGTACTTC	CASSFGQGEQYF
TRBJ2-7	TRBV30	-	-	12	TGTGCCTGGCCTATGACAGACTACGAGCAGTACTTC	CAWPMTDYEQYF
TRBJ2-7	TRBV9	once	-	14	TGTGCCAGCAGCGGGAACCTGGGGGCGGACGAGCAGTACTTC	CASSGNLGADEQYF
TRBJ2-2	TRBV29-1	once	-	14	TGCAGCGTTGAAGAGGGGTTAGTCACCGGGGAGCTGTTTTTT	CSVEEGLVTGELFF
TRBJ2-7	TRBV7-9	-	-	13	TGTGCCAGCAGCTGGGACAACTTCTACGAGCAGTACTTC	CASSWDNFYEQYF
TRBJ2-3	TRBV28	-	TRBD2	17	TGTGCCAGCAGTTCCTATGTAGCGGGAATAGACACAGATACGCAGTATTTT	CASSSYVAGIDTDTQYF
TRBJ2-1	TRBV27	-	-	19	TGTGCCAGCAGTTTATACACCCTCAGGTCTCCTCTCGGGTATAATGAGCAGTTCTTC	CASSLYTLRSPLGYNEQFF
TRBJ2-3	TRBV11-2	-	-	13	TGTGCCAGCAAGACCCTAGATCGAGATACGCAGTATTTT	CASKTLDRDTQYF
TRBJ1-4	TRBV14	-	-	14	TGTGCCAGCAGCCAAGAGGGATGGCTGGAGAAACTGTTTTTT	CASSQEGWLEKLFF
TRBJ1-4	TRBV19	-	-	15	TGTGCCAGTAGTATATTTTTTGCAACTAATGAAAAACTGTTTTTT	CASSIFFATNEKLFF